What follows is one TCR beta chain and its context. This clonotype has more than one count but fewer than ten. Its antigen is not yet known. The input lacks base qualities; no much larger clone sits a single base away. Library prep was done by PCR. Sequenced on an Illumina HiSeq 2500. Molecular barcoding was employed in the preparation of TCR libraries, with unique molecular identifiers being used to normalize TCRbeta repertoire quantification. Through fastp at Q25 and MiXCR, TCRdb rebuilt clones from the public reads, retaining in-frame beta chains. Rows with a matching CDR3 protein are joined into one entry that keeps the most common DNA and genes. The sample has some 200,000 distinct CDR3 sequences on record, under 8.5% of them singletons. Roughly 36% of the sample goes to the ten largest clones. CDR1 and CDR2 are read off the germline V gene (reference sequence) as DFQATT and SNEGSKA. At the junction V is shortened by 0 bases and J by 0 bases, with 5 bases in between. From its cysteine to its phenylalanine, the CDR3 spans 13 amino acids. Only the CDR3 DNA is retained, 39 bases long and in frame from the first base.

According to the study, the label for this sample's treatment or condition signals: allogeneic hematopoietic cell transplantation with graft depleted of TCRalphabeta T cells and CD19 B cells. The children who served as transplant recipients had been given grafts of TCRalphabeta/CD19-depleted allogeneic hematopoietic cells. This record belongs to a study of T-cell reconstitution after alpha-beta-depleted transplantation in children (dated by TCRdb to the mid-2010s). Notes on the research overall: Using TCR repertoire profiling, the study followed T-cell immune reconstitution in a quantitative way in children after TCRalphabeta/CD19-depleted allogeneic hematopoietic cell transplantation. What the authors observed across the whole study: Apparently early alphabetaT-cell count recovery about two months after transplant reportedly relied on only several hundred rapidly expanded clones derived from non-depleted graft cells. The frequencies of hyperexpanded clones fell over the following months, and after one year, T-cell counts and TCRbeta diversity were mostly attributed to newly produced T cells. In some patients, high TCRbeta diversity at day 60 was attributed to recipient T cells and intrathymic progenitors that had survived conditioning.

The receptor comes from a male patient under 10 years old who had a stem cell transplant for acute myeloid leukemia, so the T cells may come from the graft donor. This specimen consisted of PBMCs, mostly from graft donor cells, obtained 360 days after TCRalphabeta/CD19-depleted stem cell transplant. The rearrangement joined TRBV20-1 to TRBJ1-1; the D gene is not confidently resolved. Here is the DNA: TGCAGTGCTAGAGAAATCGTGAACACTGAAGCTTTCTTT. Its protein reads: CSAREIVNTEAFF.